This is a list of T cell receptor beta chains from one sample in a study of technical replicates of blood from a handful of donors. The method was immunoSEQ multiplex PCR; TCRdb's version includes in-frame clones alone and lacks a portion of them. The table has roughly 45,000 clones, approximately 90% seen once. Sequenced material: PBMCs. The receptor set was obtained from a human donor in good health. Some clones in this sample may be carry-over from other donors' samples. Each CDR3 is given with its conserved first and last residue. The D gene is left open where the match is weak. Part of the rows lack a size; the others show once, few, many or a class for expanded clones.

d_call,clone_size,v_call,j_call,cdr3_aa,cdr3_nt
TRBD1,-,TRBV6-1,TRBJ1-3,CASSGGDRGASGNTIYF,TGTGCCAGCAGTGGGGGGGACAGGGGGGCCTCTGGAAACACCATATATTTT
-,-,TRBV7-9,TRBJ1-1,CASSPGRERTEAFF,TGTGCCAGCAGCCCGGGGAGAGAACGCACTGAAGCTTTCTTT
TRBD1,-,TRBV2,TRBJ1-2,CASSSYRGQGYTF,TGTGCCAGCAGTAGTTACAGGGGGCAGGGCTACACCTTC
TRBD1,-,TRBV15,TRBJ2-7,CATSRGQGRDEQYF,TGTGCCACCAGCAGAGGACAGGGAAGGGACGAGCAGTACTTC
TRBD1,-,TRBV7-8,TRBJ1-5,CASSLQGAGTSSNQPQHF,TGTGCCAGCAGCTTACAGGGGGCAGGGACTTCTAGCAATCAGCCCCAGCATTTT
-,-,TRBV10-3,TRBJ1-5,CAISDDSQNQPQHF,TGTGCCATCAGTGATGACAGCCAGAATCAGCCCCAGCATTTT
-,-,TRBV7-9,TRBJ2-7,CASSLDIQAYEQYF,TGTGCCAGCAGCTTAGATATCCAGGCTTACGAGCAGTACTTC
TRBD1,-,TRBV30,TRBJ2-3,CAWRRQGGPDTQYF,TGTGCCTGGAGACGACAGGGGGGCCCAGATACGCAGTATTTT
-,medium-sized,TRBV5-1,TRBJ2-1,CASSLGGGYNEQFF,TGCGCCAGCAGCTTGGGTGGAGGCTACAATGAGCAGTTCTTC
TRBD1,-,TRBV7-9,TRBJ1-1,CASSIRQGSNTEAFF,TGTGCCAGCAGCATTAGACAGGGCTCGAACACTGAAGCTTTCTTT
-,-,TRBV4-3,TRBJ1-3,CASSQAAGEAGNTIYF,TGCGCCAGCAGCCAAGCGGCAGGGGAAGCTGGAAACACCATATATTTT
-,-,TRBV5-1,TRBJ2-5,CASSTGLGQETQYF,TGCGCCAGCAGCACAGGGCTGGGGCAAGAGACCCAGTACTTC
-,-,TRBV5-4,TRBJ2-7,CASSLGRTSSYEQYF,TGTGCCAGCAGCTTGGGGCGAACTAGCTCCTACGAGCAGTACTTC
-,-,TRBV5-1,TRBJ2-5,CASSFPTGPQETQYF,TGCGCCAGCAGTTTTCCGACAGGACCACAAGAGACCCAGTACTTC
-,-,TRBV7-2,TRBJ2-7,CASSLGNLGAPYF,TGTGCCAGCAGCTTAGGCAATTTAGGGGCGCCGTACTTC
TRBD2,-,TRBV4-2,TRBJ2-7,CASSQGSSGIQAYEQYF,TGTGCCAGCAGCCAAGGGTCAAGCGGGATCCAGGCCTACGAGCAGTACTTC
-,-,TRBV11-3,TRBJ2-7,CASSLGSTTDYEQYF,TGTGCCAGCAGCTTAGGGTCGACCACAGACTACGAGCAGTACTTC
-,-,TRBV28,TRBJ1-1,CASEMNTEAFF,TGTGCCAGTGAGATGAACACTGAAGCTTTCTTT
TRBD2,-,TRBV2,TRBJ2-3,CASSRLAGGTRSTDTQYF,TGTGCCAGCAGCCGACTAGCGGGGGGGACCAGAAGCACAGATACGCAGTATTTT
-,-,TRBV5-1,TRBJ2-7,CASSPSSYEQYF,TGCGCCAGCAGCCCATCCTCCTACGAGCAGTACTTC
-,-,TRBV6-5,TRBJ1-3,CASSYARGSGNTIYF,TGTGCCAGCAGTTACGCGAGAGGGTCTGGAAACACCATATATTTT
TRBD1,once,TRBV7-9,TRBJ1-1,CASLLTGAFAEAFF,TGTGCCAGCTTACTGACAGGGGCGTTCGCTGAAGCTTTCTTT
-,-,TRBV5-1,TRBJ1-2,CASSLGLVNYGYTF,TGCGCCAGCAGCTTGGGTCTTGTAAACTATGGCTACACCTTC
-,-,TRBV7-8,TRBJ1-1,CASSLGRAMNTEAFF,TGTGCCAGCAGCTTAGGTCGCGCGATGAACACTGAAGCTTTCTTT
-,once,TRBV5-6,TRBJ2-3,CASTLGVRGRGDTQYF,TGTGCCAGCACCCTGGGGGTTCGGGGTCGGGGGGATACGCAGTATTTT
-,-,TRBV5-1,TRBJ2-5,CASSSGTFKETQYF,TGCGCCAGCAGCTCCGGGACATTCAAAGAGACCCAGTACTTC
-,-,TRBV5-6,TRBJ1-6,CASSPQKTGRSSPLHF,TGTGCCAGCAGCCCCCAAAAGACAGGACGGAGTTCACCCCTCCACTTT
TRBD2,-,TRBV7-9,TRBJ2-7,CASSVFTSGTHSEQYF,TGTGCCAGCAGCGTTTTCACTAGCGGGACACACTCCGAGCAGTACTTC
-,-,TRBV30,TRBJ1-5,CAWSAGRGNQPQHF,TGTGCCTGGAGTGCTGGGAGAGGCAATCAGCCCCAGCATTTT
TRBD1,once,TRBV16,TRBJ1-4,CASSRGDRGIATNEKLFF,TGTGCCAGCAGCCGAGGGGACAGGGGAATTGCGACTAATGAAAAACTGTTTTTT
TRBD1,-,TRBV4-1,TRBJ1-6,CASSQIPGQGSSPLHF,TGCGCCAGCAGCCAGATCCCGGGACAGGGGAGTTCACCCCTCCACTTT
-,-,TRBV4-3,TRBJ2-1,CASSQMEAYEQFF,TGCGCCAGCAGCCAAATGGAAGCGTATGAGCAGTTCTTC
TRBD2,-,TRBV15,TRBJ2-1,CATSRGTSGSRSYNEQFF,TGTGCCACCAGCAGAGGAACTAGCGGGAGTAGGTCCTACAATGAGCAGTTCTTC
-,-,TRBV7-9,TRBJ1-1,CASSLVTPGKGMNTEAFF,TGTGCCAGCAGCTTAGTTACCCCCGGTAAGGGGATGAACACTGAAGCTTTCTTT
TRBD1,-,TRBV10-3,TRBJ2-5,CAISLAGDRQETQYF,TGTGCCATCAGTCTGGCAGGGGACAGGCAAGAGACCCAGTACTTC
TRBD1,-,TRBV4-2,TRBJ2-5,CASSQGRTGQETQYF,TGTGCCAGCAGCCAAGGGAGGACAGGACAAGAGACCCAGTACTTC
-,-,TRBV7-2,TRBJ2-7,CASSLSSYEQYF,TGTGCCAGCAGCTTGAGCTCCTACGAGCAGTACTTC
-,-,TRBV6-6,TRBJ2-2,CASSLSTGELFF,TGTGCCAGCAGTCTCAGCACCGGGGAGCTGTTTTTT
TRBD1,-,TRBV2,TRBJ1-5,CASTLQGEGNQPQHF,TGTGCCAGCACCCTTCAGGGGGAGGGCAATCAGCCCCAGCATTTT
-,-,TRBV7-8,TRBJ1-1,CASALAEGNTEAFF,TGTGCCAGCGCCTTGGCGGAAGGGAACACTGAAGCTTTCTTT
TRBD2,-,TRBV5-6,TRBJ2-1,CASSKPGTSGGGEQFF,TGTGCCAGCAGCAAACCAGGGACTAGCGGGGGCGGTGAGCAGTTCTTC
-,-,TRBV7-2,TRBJ2-7,CASSFSPQGLQQYF,TGTGCCAGCAGCTTTTCCCCCCAGGGGCTACAGCAGTACTTC
-,once,TRBV5-4,TRBJ2-5,CASSLGRLRQGETQYF,TGTGCCAGCAGCTTGGGCCGCCTCAGGCAGGGAGAGACCCAGTACTTC
TRBD1,-,TRBV7-6,TRBJ1-1,CASSLEGQAEAFF,TGTGCCAGCAGCTTAGAAGGACAGGCAGAAGCTTTCTTT
-,few,TRBV9,TRBJ2-5,CASSQGQQETQYF,TGTGCCAGCAGCCAAGGACAGCAAGAGACCCAGTACTTC
-,-,TRBV5-5,TRBJ2-5,CASSLLPLETQYF,TGTGCCAGCAGCTTGCTTCCCCTAGAGACCCAGTACTTC
-,-,TRBV2,TRBJ1-4,CASSYSRPEKLFF,TGTGCCAGCAGTTACAGTCGACCTGAAAAACTGTTTTTT
-,-,TRBV5-1,TRBJ2-7,CASSWARDILTYEQYF,TGCGCCAGCAGCTGGGCCCGGGACATACTTACCTACGAGCAGTACTTC
-,-,TRBV7-9,TRBJ2-5,CASSLSSYQETQYF,TGTGCCAGCAGCTTATCCTCCTATCAAGAGACCCAGTACTTC
TRBD1,-,TRBV30,TRBJ2-1,CAWSPGTGVNEQFF,TGTGCCTGGAGTCCCGGGACAGGGGTGAATGAGCAGTTCTTC
-,-,TRBV2,TRBJ2-7,CASNPAGSSYEQYF,TGTGCCAGCAACCCGGCGGGGAGCTCCTACGAGCAGTACTTC
TRBD2,-,TRBV5-4,TRBJ2-1,CASRGGRLAGTNEQFF,TGTGCCAGCAGGGGAGGTAGGCTAGCGGGGACTAATGAGCAGTTCTTC